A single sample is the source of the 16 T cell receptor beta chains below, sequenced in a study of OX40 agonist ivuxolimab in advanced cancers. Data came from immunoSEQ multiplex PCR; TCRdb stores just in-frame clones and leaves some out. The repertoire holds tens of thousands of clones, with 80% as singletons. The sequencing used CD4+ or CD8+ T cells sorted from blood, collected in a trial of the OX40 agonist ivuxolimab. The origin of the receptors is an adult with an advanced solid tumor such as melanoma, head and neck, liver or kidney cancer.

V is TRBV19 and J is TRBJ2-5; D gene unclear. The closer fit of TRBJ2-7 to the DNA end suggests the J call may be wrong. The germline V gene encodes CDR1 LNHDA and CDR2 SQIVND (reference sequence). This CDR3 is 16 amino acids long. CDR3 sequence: CASSINSFGQTYEQYF. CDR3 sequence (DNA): TGTGCCAGTAGTATAAATTCTTTCGGGCAGACCTACGAGCAGTACTTC.

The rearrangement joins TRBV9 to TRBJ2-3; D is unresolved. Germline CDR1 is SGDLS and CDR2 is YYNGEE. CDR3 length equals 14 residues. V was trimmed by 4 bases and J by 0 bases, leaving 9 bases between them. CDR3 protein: CASSFAGSTDTQYF. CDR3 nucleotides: TGTGCCAGCAGCTTTGCCGGTAGCACAGATACGCAGTATTTT. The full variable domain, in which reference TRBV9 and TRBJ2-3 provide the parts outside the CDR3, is DSGVTQTPKHLITATGQRVTLRCSPRSGDLSVYWYQQSLDQGLQFLIQYYNGEERAKGNILERFSAQQFPDLHSELNLSSLELGDSALYFCASSFAGSTDTQYFGPGTRLTVL.

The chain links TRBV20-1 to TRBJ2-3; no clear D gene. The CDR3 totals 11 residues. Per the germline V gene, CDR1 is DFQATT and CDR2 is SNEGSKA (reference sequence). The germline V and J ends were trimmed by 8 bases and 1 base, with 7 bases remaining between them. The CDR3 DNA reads TGCAGTCCATACCGCACAGATACGCAGTATTTT. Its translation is CSPYRTDTQYF.

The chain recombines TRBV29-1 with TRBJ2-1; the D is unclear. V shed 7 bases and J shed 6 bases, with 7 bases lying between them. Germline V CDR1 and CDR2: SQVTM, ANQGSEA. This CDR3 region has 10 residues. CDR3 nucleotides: TGCAGCGGGTGGGTCAATGAGCAGTTCTTC. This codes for CSGWVNEQFF.

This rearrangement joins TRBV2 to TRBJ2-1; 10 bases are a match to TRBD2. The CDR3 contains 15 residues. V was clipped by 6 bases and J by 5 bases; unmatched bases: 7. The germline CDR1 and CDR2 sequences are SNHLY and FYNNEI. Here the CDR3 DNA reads TGTGCCAGCAGGAATAGCGGGAGGAAAGACAATGAGCAGTTCTTC. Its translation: CASRNSGRKDNEQFF.

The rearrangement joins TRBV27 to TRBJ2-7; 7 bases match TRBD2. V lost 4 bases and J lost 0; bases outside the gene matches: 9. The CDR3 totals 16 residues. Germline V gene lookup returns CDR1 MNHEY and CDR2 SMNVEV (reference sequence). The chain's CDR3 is CASSWSSGQHSYEQYF. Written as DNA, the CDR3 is TGTGCCAGCAGTTGGAGTAGCGGGCAACACTCCTACGAGCAGTACTTC.

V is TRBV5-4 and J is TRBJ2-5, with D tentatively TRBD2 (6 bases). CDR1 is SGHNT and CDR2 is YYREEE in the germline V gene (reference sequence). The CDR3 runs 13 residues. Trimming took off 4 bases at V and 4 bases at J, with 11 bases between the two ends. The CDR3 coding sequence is TGTGCCAGCAGCCCCGAGACTAGAGAGACCCAGTACTTC. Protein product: CASSPETRETQYF.

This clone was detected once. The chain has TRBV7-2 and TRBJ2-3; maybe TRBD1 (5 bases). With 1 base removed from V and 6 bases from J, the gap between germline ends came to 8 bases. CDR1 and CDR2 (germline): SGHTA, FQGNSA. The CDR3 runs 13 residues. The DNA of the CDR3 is TGTGCCAGCAGCTTAGATCCAGGGGATACGCAGTATTTT. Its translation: CASSLDPGDTQYF.

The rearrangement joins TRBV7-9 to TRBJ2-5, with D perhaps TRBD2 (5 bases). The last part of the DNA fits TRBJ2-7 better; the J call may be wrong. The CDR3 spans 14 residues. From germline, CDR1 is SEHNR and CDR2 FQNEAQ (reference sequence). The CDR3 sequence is CASSLLSGGPEQYF. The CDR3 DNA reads TGTGCCAGCAGCTTACTATCCGGCGGGCCCGAGCAGTACTTC.

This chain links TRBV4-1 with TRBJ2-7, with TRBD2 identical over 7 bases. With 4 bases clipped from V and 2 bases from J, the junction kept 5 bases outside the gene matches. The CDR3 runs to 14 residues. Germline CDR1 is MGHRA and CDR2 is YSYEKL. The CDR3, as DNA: TGCGCCAGCAGCCCTCTGCGGGGGACCTACGAGCAGTACTTC. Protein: CASSPLRGTYEQYF.

CDR3 in amino acids: CASSLRTDLGYTF. In DNA, the CDR3 is TGTGCCAGCAGCCTCAGGACAGATCTCGGCTACACCTTC. V is TRBV7-9 and J is TRBJ1-2, with D possibly matching TRBD1 (6 bases). This CDR3 has 13 amino acids. V was trimmed by 5 bases and J by 8 bases, leaving 15 bases between them. In germline, CDR1 is SEHNR, CDR2 FQNEAQ (reference sequence).

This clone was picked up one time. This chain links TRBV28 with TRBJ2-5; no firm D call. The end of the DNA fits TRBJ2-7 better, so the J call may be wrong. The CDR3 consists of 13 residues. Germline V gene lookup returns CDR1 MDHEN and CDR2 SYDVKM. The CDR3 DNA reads TGTGCCAGCAGTGACCCGGTCCGTTACGAGCAGTACTTC. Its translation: CASSDPVRYEQYF.

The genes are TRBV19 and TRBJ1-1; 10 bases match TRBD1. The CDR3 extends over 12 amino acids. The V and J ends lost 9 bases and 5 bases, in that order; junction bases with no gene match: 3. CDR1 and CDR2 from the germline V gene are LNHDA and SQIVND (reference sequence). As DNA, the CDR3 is TGTGCCAGCCGACAGGGGGCAACTGAAGCTTTCTTT. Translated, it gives CASRQGATEAFF.

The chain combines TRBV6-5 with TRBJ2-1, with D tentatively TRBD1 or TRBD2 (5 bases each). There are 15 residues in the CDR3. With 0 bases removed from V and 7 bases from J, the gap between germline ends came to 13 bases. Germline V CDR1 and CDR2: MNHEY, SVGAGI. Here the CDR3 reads CASSYSKAAGNEQFF. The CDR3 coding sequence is TGTGCCAGCAGTTACTCGAAAGCGGCAGGGAATGAGCAGTTCTTC.

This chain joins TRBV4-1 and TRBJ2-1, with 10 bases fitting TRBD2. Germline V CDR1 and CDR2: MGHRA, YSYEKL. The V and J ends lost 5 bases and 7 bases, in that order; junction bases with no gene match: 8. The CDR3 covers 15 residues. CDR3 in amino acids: CASSRAGGLGNEQFF. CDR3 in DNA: TGCGCCAGCAGCAGAGCGGGAGGGTTAGGAAATGAGCAGTTCTTC.

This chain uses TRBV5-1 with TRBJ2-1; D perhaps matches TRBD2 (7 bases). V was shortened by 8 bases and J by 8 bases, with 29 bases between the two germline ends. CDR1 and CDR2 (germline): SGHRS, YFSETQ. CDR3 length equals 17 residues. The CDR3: CASYLGAGGGSIDEQFF. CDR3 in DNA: TGCGCCAGTTACCTGGGGGCCGGTGGCGGGAGTATCGATGAGCAGTTCTTC.